This TCR beta chain is from a study of siplizumab effects on memory and regulatory T cells. Study-wide results and caveats: The mapping of alloreactive clones to unstimulated subsets covered only a minor fraction of them. About 75-97% of proliferating CD4+ or CD8+ clones had no assignable naive or memory phenotype.

In regard to this clone: What it recognizes is unknown.

Some 100,000 TCR templates per sample were assayed. TCRdb keeps only in-frame clones here, not all; method: immunoSEQ multiplex PCR. The sample has 120,000 or so clones, roughly 92% seen once. V lost 5 bases to trimming and J lost 3 bases, with 16 bases between them. Germline V gene sequence: CDR1 SQVTM, CDR2 ANQGSEA. This CDR3 comprises 14 residues. This receptor was identified in a human donor in good health. Material: CD4+ T cells sorted from blood. The V call is TRBV29-1, the J call TRBJ2-5; possibly TRBD1 for D (5 bases). CDR3 region: CSVTGRAIKETQYF. In nucleotides, the CDR3 is TGCAGCGTTACTGGCAGGGCAATCAAAGAGACCCAGTACTTC. Full variable domain (missing parts from reference TRBV29-1 and TRBJ2-5): SAVISQKPSRDICQRGTSLTIQCQVDSQVTMMFWYRQQPGQSLTLIATANQGSEATYESGFVIDKFPISRPNLTFSTLTVSNMSPEDSSIYLCSVTGRAIKETQYFGPGTRLLVL.